One sample yielded the 7 T cell receptor beta chains listed below, sequenced in a study of cytomegalovirus exposure and HLA in healthy donors. The PCR ran on 60 Vbeta and 13 Jbeta primers. Libraries were prepared by immunoSEQ multiplex PCR; TCRdb keeps only in-frame clonotypes and omits some of them. The data hold under 150,000 clones, with approximately 80% observed a single time. The sample comprised PBMCs. These receptors were obtained from a man aged 18 to 30 in good health and CMV-seronegative.

This chain joins TRBV2 and TRBJ1-1, with D perhaps TRBD1 (5 bases). The CDR3 has 12 residues. V lost 4 bases and J lost 10, with 13 bases in between. Per the germline V gene, CDR1 is SNHLY and CDR2 is FYNNEI. The CDR3 spells CASSGPGGGAFF. Written as DNA, the CDR3 is TGTGCCAGCAGTGGTCCTGGGGGAGGAGCTTTCTTT. Based on the CDR3 plus reference TRBV2 and TRBJ1-1, the full variable domain is EPEVTQTPSHQVTQMGQEVILRCVPISNHLYFYWYRQILGQKVEFLVSFYNNEISEKSEIFDDQFSVERPDGSNFTLKIRSTKLEDSAMYFCASSGPGGGAFFGQGTRLTVV.

The V and J genes are TRBV4-3 and TRBJ1-1; D might be TRBD1 (6 bases). CDR3 size: 14 residues. Germline CDR1 is LGHNA and CDR2 is YSLEER. Trimming cost V 3 bases and J 6 bases, with 14 bases left between them. CDR3 protein: CASSQDMTGPEAFF. CDR3 nucleotides: TGCGCCAGCAGCCAGGATATGACAGGCCCTGAAGCTTTCTTT.

The rearrangement links TRBV19 to TRBJ1-1, with D uncertain. Germline V gene lookup returns CDR1 LNHDA and CDR2 SQIVND (reference sequence). Trimming removed 3 bases from V and 1 base from J, with 6 bases in between. The CDR3 contains 13 residues. Written as DNA, the CDR3 is TGTGCCAGTAGTATCCGGGGGAACACTGAAGCTTTCTTT. The encoded protein is CASSIRGNTEAFF. The whole variable domain, remainder taken from reference TRBV19 and TRBJ1-1, is DGGITQSPKYLFRKEGQNVTLSCEQNLNHDAMYWYRQDPGQGLRLIYYSQIVNDFQKGDIAEGYSVSREKKESFPLTVTSAQKNPTAFYLCASSIRGNTEAFFGQGTRLTVV.

The count of this clone is one. This rearrangement joins TRBV9 to TRBJ2-3, with 7 bases fitting TRBD2. The CDR3 spans 19 residues. The ends lost 4 bases at V and 0 bases at J; junction bases unmatched: 17. CDR1 and CDR2 from the germline V gene are SGDLS and YYNGEE. CDR3 in DNA: TGTGCCAGCAGCCTCACGATAACTACTAGCGTCTTAAGCACAGATACGCAGTATTTT. Amino acid sequence: CASSLTITTSVLSTDTQYF. The entire variable domain, with the rest obtained from reference TRBV9 and TRBJ2-3, is as follows: DSGVTQTPKHLITATGQRVTLRCSPRSGDLSVYWYQQSLDQGLQFLIQYYNGEERAKGNILERFSAQQFPDLHSELNLSSLELGDSALYFCASSLTITTSVLSTDTQYFGPGTRLTVL.

The gene calls are TRBV2 and TRBJ1-2; D is ambiguous. The V end lost 2 bases, the J end lost 8 bases, and 12 bases lay between the germline ends. The CDR3 is 13 amino acids. Germline-derived CDR1 and CDR2 are SNHLY and FYNNEI. DNA for the CDR3: TGTGCCAGCAGTGAAACCTATTTCCTCGGCTACACCTTC. Translated, it gives CASSETYFLGYTF.

This clone was observed once. The rearrangement joins TRBV6-5 to TRBJ1-3; TRBD1 matches 7 bases. The CDR3 has 15 residues. Germline V lookup: CDR1 MNHEY, CDR2 SVGAGI. V gave up 6 bases and J gave up 0 bases; unmatched junction bases: 5. The chain's CDR3 is CASRGTARSGNTIYF. CDR3 DNA sequence: TGTGCCAGCAGGGGGACAGCTCGCTCTGGAAACACCATATATTTT.

V gene TRBV10-3 combines with J gene TRBJ1-1; no clear D gene. This CDR3 comprises 13 residues. V gave up 3 bases and J gave up 5 bases, with 10 bases separating them. Per the germline V gene, CDR1 is ENHRY and CDR2 is SYGVKD. The CDR3 DNA sequence: TGTGCCATCAGTGATCCCGGGAAAACTGAAGCTTTCTTT. It translates to CAISDPGKTEAFF.